The source of this T cell receptor (beta chain) is a study of blood T cells in healthy people across ages. Using a J-beta primer mix together with a sample-barcoded 5' primer, a second PCR was run for roughly 7 to 11 cycles. All cDNA molecules were each tagged by a template-switch adaptor with 12 random nucleotides. TCRdb reprocessed the 5' RACE reads with MiXCR, giving one entry per CDR3 protein. The table lists fewer than 900,000 distinct CDR3 sequences, roughly two fifths of them singletons. The CDR3 totals 16 residues. Germline loops: CDR1 MNHEY, CDR2 SMNVEV (reference sequence). V shed 5 bases and J 5 bases; nucleotides not matched to a gene: 8.

Input material: blood. The V call is TRBV27, the J call TRBJ2-3; 12 bases match TRBD1. The receptor was derived from a woman in her sixties in good health. The DNA for the CDR3 is TGTGCCAGCAGTGTCGGGACAGGGGGCGTTGAAGATACGCAGTATTTT. This codes for CASSVGTGGVEDTQYF.